What follows are 25 T cell receptor beta chains derived from one specimen sequenced in a study of cytomegalovirus exposure and HLA in healthy donors. The PCR was carried out with 60 Vbeta primers and 13 Jbeta primers. Produced via immunoSEQ multiplex PCR; TCRdb's table is partial and in-frame only. The repertoire has about 150,000 clones, roughly 80% of them found once; the top ten carry around 7.3%. Sequenced: PBMCs. The receptors derive from a man aged 30 to 39 in good health and CMV-seropositive.

This chain joins TRBV27 and TRBJ2-7; the match to TRBD2 covers 7 bases. Germline V gene sequence: CDR1 MNHEY, CDR2 SMNVEV (reference sequence). The CDR3 sequence is 17 residues long. V shed 3 bases and J 1 base; nucleotides not matched to a gene: 12. This CDR3 reads CASSFNAKRDRSYEQYF. The DNA of the CDR3 is TGTGCCAGCAGTTTCAACGCCAAGCGGGATCGTTCCTACGAGCAGTACTTC.

In this sample, this clone turned up a few times. This chain links TRBV5-1 with TRBJ1-1; a weak D match, TRBD1 (5 bases). V was shortened by 5 bases and J by 1 base, with 18 bases between the two germline ends. The CDR3 loop spans 16 amino acids. Germline CDR1 and CDR2: SGHRS and YFSETQ. CDR3 DNA sequence: TGCGCCAGCAGGACCTGGGGCTCCGACCCGAACACTGAAGCTTTCTTT. It codes for CASRTWGSDPNTEAFF. Together with reference TRBV5-1 and TRBJ1-1, the CDR3 gives the full variable domain: KAGVTQTPRYLIKTRGQQVTLSCSPISGHRSVSWYQQTPGQGLQFLFEYFSETQRNKGNFPGRFSGRQFSNSRSEMNVSTLELGDSALYLCASRTWGSDPNTEAFFGQGTRLTVV.

The chain links TRBV4-2 to TRBJ2-1, with D possibly TRBD2 on 5 matching bases. This CDR3 is built from 14 residues. Germline V gene lookup returns CDR1 LGHNA and CDR2 YNFKEQ. V was pared by 0 bases and J by 5 bases, with 8 bases between. The chain's CDR3 is CASSQDQRDNEQFF. The CDR3 DNA follows: TGTGCCAGCAGCCAAGATCAGAGGGACAATGAGCAGTTCTTC.

This clone has more than one count but fewer than ten. This chain connects TRBV25-1 to TRBJ1-1, with TRBD1 as a possible D gene (5 bases). With 7 bases removed from V and 4 bases from J, the gap between germline ends came to 10 bases. In germline, CDR1 is MGHDK, CDR2 SYGVNS. This CDR3 comprises 12 residues. The CDR3 DNA sequence: TGTGCCAGCAAGCTTGGGGCCACTGAAGCTTTCTTT. Encoded protein: CASKLGATEAFF.

This chain joins TRBV19 and TRBJ2-5, with a possible D match to TRBD1 (5 bases). CDR1 and CDR2 from the germline V gene are LNHDA and SQIVND (reference sequence). The CDR3 is 13 residues long. Trimming stripped 5 bases from V and 1 base from J, with 8 bases between. The CDR3 bases are TGTGCCAGTAGTCCGACAGTCCAAGAGACCCAGTACTTC. As protein: CASSPTVQETQYF.

On this clone: The junction and the germline gene differ at one end; a read error may be behind it. The rearrangement joins TRBV7-9 to TRBJ2-7, with D possibly TRBD2 on 6 matching bases. The CDR3 spans 12 residues. CDR1 is SEHNR, CDR2 FQNEAQ, per germline (reference sequence). CDR3 coding DNA: TGTGCCAGCAGCGGGACTGGATACGGGCAGTACTTC. It yields the protein CASSGTGYGQYF.

This clone showed up just once. This CDR3 is CASSDRSVGPDTQYF. As DNA, the CDR3 is TGCGCCAGCAGTGATAGAAGCGTGGGGCCCGATACGCAGTATTTT. The V call is TRBV10-2, the J call TRBJ2-3, with TRBD1 as a possible D gene (5 bases). The germline V gene has CDR1 WSHSY and CDR2 SAAADI. V was pared by 3 bases and J by 6 bases, with 16 bases between. The CDR3 sequence is 15 residues long.

Only a few counts were recorded for this clone. The rearrangement joins TRBV2 to TRBJ1-1; D not certain. Germline V gene data show CDR1 as SNHLY and CDR2 as FYNNEI. V was clipped by 4 bases and J by 7 bases, with 19 bases between them. This CDR3 is built from 15 residues. The CDR3 region has the DNA TGTGCCAGCAGTGGGACCACGGGGAATCAGGATGAAGCTTTCTTT. As protein: CASSGTTGNQDEAFF.

There are many counts of this clone. This chain uses TRBV19 with TRBJ1-5; 7 bases fit TRBD1. Unmatched junction bases numbered 5, after V lost 4 bases and J lost 5 bases. The CDR3 consists of 14 residues. Germline-derived CDR1 and CDR2 are LNHDA and SQIVND (reference sequence). The CDR3 region is CASSKTGMDQPQHF. CDR3 DNA: TGTGCCAGTAGTAAGACAGGGATGGATCAGCCCCAGCATTTT.

The rearrangement uses TRBV6-6 and TRBJ2-5; D is perhaps TRBD1 (5 bases). Germline V CDR1 and CDR2: MNHNY, SVGAGI (reference sequence). The CDR3 runs to 14 residues. Deletions cut 5 bases from V and 3 bases from J, with 13 bases between. The DNA of the CDR3 is TGTGCCAGCAGTCACTGGGGCGCAGAAGAGACCCAGTACTTC. This sequence encodes CASSHWGAEETQYF.

This chain links TRBV11-3 with TRBJ2-5; D is possibly TRBD2 (6 bases). CDR1 SGHNT and CDR2 YENEEA come from the germline V gene. The CDR3 extends over 16 amino acids. The V gene lost 2 bases and the J gene lost 5 bases, with 18 bases spanning the gap. In nucleotides, the CDR3 is TGTGCCAGCAGCTTATATGGCGGGGACCCCCCCGAGACCCAGTACTTC. Translation gives CASSLYGGDPPETQYF.

Comment on this clone: The germline gene is not matched at one end of the junction; a read error may be the cause. The chain has TRBV6-5 and TRBJ2-3, with D maybe TRBD2 (5 bases). Germline V gene sequence: CDR1 MNHEY, CDR2 SVGAGI. The length of the CDR3 is 16 residues. The CDR3 sequence: CAGSYGRRTSTDTQYF. The CDR3 DNA follows: TGTGCCGGCAGTTACGGTCGGCGGACTAGCACAGATACGCAGTATTTT.

The chain carries TRBV5-4 and TRBJ2-5; D is perhaps TRBD2 (7 bases). The CDR3 is made up of 16 amino acids. Germline V gives CDR1 SGHNT, CDR2 YYREEE (reference sequence). V dropped 2 bases and J dropped 3 bases, with 17 bases sitting between them. The CDR3 sequence: CASSFQLRGGKETQYF. The CDR3 nucleotides are TGTGCCAGCAGCTTTCAACTGAGGGGGGGGAAAGAGACCCAGTACTTC.

This clone was seen only a few times. The rearrangement uses TRBV7-9 and TRBJ2-3; D perhaps matches TRBD2 (7 bases). Per the germline V gene, CDR1 is SEHNR and CDR2 is FQNEAQ (reference sequence). V lost 1 base and J 7 bases, leaving 18 bases between the germline ends. CDR3 length: 16 amino acids. CDR3 protein: CASSLVVGGPPNTQYF. CDR3 nucleotides: TGTGCCAGCAGCTTAGTTGTCGGGGGGCCACCCAATACGCAGTATTTT.

This chain joins TRBV7-9 and TRBJ2-2; D possibly corresponds to TRBD1 (5 bases). V lost 8 bases and J lost 1, with 11 bases in between. The CDR3 spans 14 residues. Germline V gene data show CDR1 as SEHNR and CDR2 as FQNEAQ (reference sequence). CDR3 coding DNA: TGTGCCAGCGAACAGGTTGGGAACACCGGGGAGCTGTTTTTT. Protein sequence: CASEQVGNTGELFF.

The count of this clone is one. The rearrangement uses TRBV18 and TRBJ2-7; possible D gene TRBD1, 6 bases. Per germline, CDR1 KGHSH and CDR2 LQKENI. Trimming took 3 bases from V and 2 from J, leaving 11 bases between them. This CDR3 comprises 14 residues. The CDR3 here is CASSPQGSPYEQYF. The CDR3 coding sequence is TGTGCCAGCTCACCCCAGGGGTCCCCCTACGAGCAGTACTTC. Full variable domain (rest looked up from reference TRBV18 and TRBJ2-7): NAGVMQNPRHLVRRRGQEARLRCSPMKGHSHVYWYRQLPEEGLKFMVYLQKENIIDESGMPKERFSAEFPKEGPSILRIQQVVRGDSAAYFCASSPQGSPYEQYFGPGTRLTVT.

Note on this clone: Mismatch with germline at one junction end may stem from a read error. The chain couples TRBV7-9 to TRBJ2-1, with D tentatively TRBD1 (5 bases). The CDR3 totals 16 residues. CDR1 and CDR2 (germline): SEHNR, FQNEAQ (reference sequence). The CDR3 here is CSSSLGWAGKYNEQFF. The CDR3 DNA reads TGTTCCAGCAGCTTAGGCTGGGCAGGGAAATACAATGAGCAGTTCTTC.

The CDR3: CASSLYPYYEQYF. The CDR3 bases are TGTGCCAGCAGCTTATATCCCTACTACGAGCAGTACTTC. This chain joins TRBV7-3 and TRBJ2-7; D is uncertain. In germline, CDR1 is SGHTA, CDR2 FQGTGA. The V end lost 2 bases, the J end lost 3 bases, and 8 bases lay between the germline ends. The CDR3 extends over 13 amino acids.

The chain uses TRBV2 and TRBJ2-7; no firm D call. This CDR3 is 14 amino acids long. Between the trimmed V and J ends, which lost 6 bases and 1 base, there was a span of 13 bases. Germline lookup yields CDR1 SNHLY and CDR2 FYNNEI. CDR3 DNA: TGTGCCAGCAGGCCCAGATTAAAATCCTACGAGCAGTACTTC. Translated: CASRPRLKSYEQYF.

The genes are TRBV28 and TRBJ2-3; 8 bases agree with TRBD1. The V gene's germline CDR1 is MDHEN and CDR2 SYDVKM. V shed 3 bases and J 0 bases; nucleotides not matched to a gene: 2. The CDR3 length is 15 residues. CDR3 region: CASSFQGASTDTQYF. The CDR3 DNA reads as TGTGCCAGCAGTTTTCAGGGGGCGAGCACAGATACGCAGTATTTT.

This clone was counted a single time. CDR3 in DNA: TGTGCCAGCACCAAGCTAGCGGGAGGGGCAGAGACCCAGTACTTC. Its translation: CASTKLAGGAETQYF. The chain combines TRBV7-2 with TRBJ2-5; 12 positions agree with TRBD2. Germline lookup yields CDR1 SGHTA and CDR2 FQGNSA. V trimming: 7 bases; J trimming: 4 bases; junction bases outside the gene matches: 7. This CDR3 contains 15 residues.

This chain connects TRBV6-1 to TRBJ1-2, with D uncertain. The CDR3 loop spans 15 amino acids. Trimming took 4 bases from V and 2 from J, leaving 14 bases between them. Germline V gene sequence: CDR1 MNHNS, CDR2 SASEGT. The CDR3 reads CASSVQYSENYGYTF. Written as DNA, the CDR3 is TGTGCCAGCAGTGTACAGTACAGTGAAAACTATGGCTACACCTTC.

The gene calls are TRBV6-1 and TRBJ2-7; weak D call: TRBD1 (5 bases). Trimming stripped 6 bases from V and 9 bases from J, with 18 bases between. This CDR3 region has 13 residues. Germline V CDR1 and CDR2: MNHNS, SASEGT. CDR3 bases: TGTGCCAGCAGCCTAAGGATAGGGCAGGGGCAGTACTTC. Translating gives CASSLRIGQGQYF.

The rearrangement uses TRBV7-2 and TRBJ2-7; 8 bases match TRBD1. CDR3 length: 15 residues. J gave up 5 bases and V 5 bases, and 11 bases lay outside the gene matches. CDR1 and CDR2 (germline): SGHTA, FQGNSA. The CDR3 loop is CASSARDRTLNEQYF. CDR3 DNA: TGTGCCAGCAGCGCCCGGGACAGGACCCTAAACGAGCAGTACTTC.

The V and J genes are TRBV6-1 and TRBJ1-5, with no clear D. Trimming pared 5 bases from V and 2 bases from J, leaving 13 bases between. Looked up from germline, CDR1 is MNHNS and CDR2 is SASEGT. This CDR3 has 15 residues. The CDR3 spells CASSRIAAGNQPQHF. CDR3 coding DNA: TGTGCCAGCAGTCGGATCGCCGCGGGCAATCAGCCCCAGCATTTT.